This T cell receptor (beta chain) was identified in a study of blood T cell repertoires in COVID-19. Overall study context: Specimens from acute and convalescent COVID-19 originated in the United States, Italy and Spain. T cells, B-cell-depleted T cells, or PBMCs supplied cDNA or gDNA.

J lost 2 bases, V lost 6 bases, and 3 bases had no gene match. This CDR3 is 14 amino acids long. Per the germline V gene, CDR1 is MNHEY and CDR2 is SVGEGT. As handled by the study authors: The authors estimated nucleated cell counts from reference gene primer amplification. This table comes from immunoSEQ multiplex PCR, and its TCRdb copy is limited to in-frame clones, with some not included. V, J and clone size were drawn from that table, and D and trimming were deduced from the DNA. The data contain over 100,000 clones, around 87% of them singletons. Specimen: peripheral blood. The chain carries TRBV6-2 or TRBV6-3 and TRBJ1-5; 8 bases are shared with TRBD1. This TCR came from a man between 50 and 59 years old with active or convalescent COVID-19. CDR3 loop: CASSWGQGNQPQHF. CDR3 DNA: TGTGCCAGCAGCTGGGGACAGGGCAATCAGCCCCAGCATTTT.